The next 6 T cell receptor beta chains were all read from a single sample in a study of blood T cells in healthy people across ages. PCR was performed a second time for about 7 to 12 cycles using a sample-barcoded 5' primer and a J-beta primer mix. TCRdb called the 5' RACE reads again in MiXCR, with one record for every CDR3 protein. Among hundreds of thousands of distinct CDR3 sequences listed, under 40% were seen once. Sequences were obtained from blood. All receptors derive from a man between 18 and 35 years old in good health.

The chain joins TRBV18 to TRBJ1-5, with 10 positions matching TRBD1. The ends lost 3 bases at V and 5 bases at J; junction bases unmatched: 4. Germline V gene sequence: CDR1 KGHSH, CDR2 LQKENI. The CDR3 consists of 15 residues. The CDR3 sequence: CASSPRQGADQPQHF. The CDR3 DNA reads TGTGCCAGCTCACCGCGACAGGGGGCCGATCAGCCCCAGCATTTT.

This clonotype was detected only a few times. The chain couples TRBV10-3 to TRBJ1-1; 9 bases map to TRBD1. The CDR3 has 14 residues. V was pared by 7 bases and J by 6 bases, with 9 bases of the junction left unmatched. CDR1 and CDR2 (germline): ENHRY, SYGVKD. CDR3 sequence (DNA): TGTGCCATCAACCACGGGACAGGGACAGCTGAAGCTTTCTTT. It yields the protein CAINHGTGTAEAFF.

About this clonotype itself: A much larger clone sits a single nucleotide away, making a read error possible. The J gene is TRBJ2-7, the V gene TRBV7-6; D may be TRBD1 or TRBD2 (5 bases each). Germline CDR1 and CDR2: SGHVS and FNYEAQ. This CDR3 is 14 amino acids long. CDR3 sequence reads: CASSLGPFAYERYF. CDR3 DNA sequence: TGTGCCAGCAGCTTGGGACCCTTTGCCTACGAGCGGTACTTC.

The V and J genes are TRBV12-3 or TRBV12-4 and TRBJ2-5; D is uncertain. Trimming took off 7 bases at V and 11 bases at J, with 20 bases between the two ends. The CDR3 length is 13 residues. The CDR3 bases are TGTGCCAGCACTCTGGGCACCTACAATGAGCAGTACTTC. This gives the protein CASTLGTYNEQYF.

The chain recombines TRBV5-1 with TRBJ1-2; D unresolved. Germline CDR1 SGHRS, CDR2 YFSETQ. This CDR3 comprises 16 residues. Between the trimmed V and J ends, which lost 1 base and 7 bases, there was a span of 20 bases. The CDR3 DNA is TGCGCCAGCAGCTTGCGTCATTCGGGATGGGAGGTTGGCTACACCTTC. This encodes CASSLRHSGWEVGYTF.

The chain is built from TRBV5-6 and TRBJ1-2; D remains ambiguous. The CDR3 spans 13 residues. Between the trimmed V and J ends, which lost 4 bases and 6 bases, there was a span of 13 bases. Germline assignment: CDR1 SGHDT and CDR2 YYEEEE. This CDR3 reads CASSVILMDGYTF. In DNA form, the CDR3 reads TGTGCCAGCAGCGTGATACTCATGGATGGCTACACCTTC.